What follows are 22 T cell receptor beta chains derived from one specimen sequenced in a study of CD8 T cells in ankylosing spondylitis. TCRdb itself ran the 5' RACE reads through MiXCR, one entry per CDR3 protein. The table records approximately 250,000 distinct CDR3 sequences, about 11% of them present only once. Sequencing was performed on blood, either unsorted or a sorted T cell fraction (not recorded which). The origin of the receptors is a male donor with ankylosing spondylitis or in good health (not recorded which).

This clonotype was counted ten times or more. The chain carries TRBV4-2 and TRBJ2-2, with D perhaps given as TRBD1 or TRBD2 (5 bases each). The CDR3 has 15 residues. Germline V lookup: CDR1 LGHNA, CDR2 YNFKEQ. The V end lost 0 bases, the J end lost 5 bases, and 10 bases lay between the germline ends. The CDR3 sequence is CASSQETGGTGELFF. Here the CDR3 DNA reads TGTGCCAGCAGCCAAGAAACAGGAGGAACCGGGGAGCTGTTTTTT.

The chain couples TRBV29-1 to TRBJ2-3; 7 nucleotides match TRBD1. The CDR3 contains 13 residues. In germline, CDR1 is SQVTM, CDR2 ANQGSEA. V dropped 7 bases and J dropped 2; count of bases not matched to a gene: 6. The CDR3 DNA follows: TGCAGCGCCTGGGACAGCTCCACAGATACGCAGTATTTT. This gives the protein CSAWDSSTDTQYF.

This clonotype turned up a few times. The chain combines TRBV5-1 with TRBJ2-7, with D perhaps TRBD2 (6 bases). This CDR3 comprises 16 residues. The V end lost 0 bases, the J end lost 5 bases, and 18 bases lay between the germline ends. The V gene's germline CDR1 is SGHRS and CDR2 YFSETQ. CDR3 sequence (DNA): TGCGCCAGCAGCTTGGCCGCTACGTTCCGCGGGGACGAGCAGTACTTC. It specifies CASSLAATFRGDEQYF.

The gene calls are TRBV7-2 and TRBJ2-7; 7 bases fit TRBD1. From germline, CDR1 is SGHTA and CDR2 FQGNSA. Trimming took 7 bases from V and 2 from J; bases not matched to a gene: 11. The CDR3 contains 15 residues. The CDR3 DNA reads as TGTGCCAGCACAATCTCCGGGACAGTCGCCTACGAGCAGTACTTC. As protein: CASTISGTVAYEQYF.

This clonotype was counted many times. This chain uses TRBV20-1 with TRBJ2-7; no clear D. The V end lost 5 bases, the J end lost 3 bases, and 17 bases lay between the germline ends. Per the germline V gene, CDR1 is DFQATT and CDR2 is SNEGSKA (reference sequence). The CDR3 is 14 amino acids. CDR3 nucleotides: TGCAGTGCTCCCGGCCCAAGACACCTCTACGAGCAGTACTTC. This encodes CSAPGPRHLYEQYF.

This clonotype was detected only a few times. The chain joins TRBV6-1 to TRBJ2-6; tentative D call: TRBD1 (6 bases). The germline V gene has CDR1 MNHNS and CDR2 SASEGT. The length of the CDR3 is 16 residues. V lost 4 bases and J lost 0, with 10 bases in between. The CDR3, as DNA: TGTGCCAGCAGTGGTTACAGGGCCTCTGGGGCCAACGTCCTGACTTTC. Its protein is CASSGYRASGANVLTF.

This clonotype has a count of ten or more. The chain combines TRBV5-1 with TRBJ2-3; 8 bases line up with TRBD1. This CDR3 region has 16 residues. The germline V gene encodes CDR1 SGHRS and CDR2 YFSETQ. Losses at the gene ends were 0 bases for V and 3 bases for J; bases not matched to a gene: 6. The CDR3 here is CASSLVQGAATDTQYF. The CDR3 DNA sequence: TGCGCCAGCAGCTTGGTTCAGGGGGCCGCGACAGATACGCAGTATTTT.

This clonotype came up many times. V gene TRBV20-1 combines with J gene TRBJ2-7; 9 bases line up with TRBD2. The CDR3 contains 13 residues. J was trimmed by 3 bases and V by 1 base; bases with no gene match: 1. Germline CDR1 reads DFQATT; CDR2 reads SNEGSKA (reference sequence). The CDR3 reads CSARASGNYEQYF. The CDR3 DNA reads TGCAGTGCTAGAGCTAGCGGGAACTACGAGCAGTACTTC.

This clonotype occurred many times. The chain carries TRBV12-3 or TRBV12-4 and TRBJ1-1, with D unresolved. Trimming cost V 8 bases and J 2 bases, with 15 bases left between them. The CDR3 runs 14 residues. CDR3 loop: CASDLLGGNTEAFF. CDR3 nucleotides: TGTGCCAGCGACCTATTGGGAGGAAACACTGAAGCTTTCTTT.

The table lists this clonotype with many counts. The chain has TRBV4-1 and TRBJ2-7; unclear D gene. The CDR3 extends over 15 amino acids. Germline V lookup: CDR1 MGHRA, CDR2 YSYEKL. V was trimmed by 4 bases and J by 3 bases, leaving 16 bases between them. The CDR3 spells CASSPQAREVYEQYF. CDR3 bases: TGCGCCAGCAGCCCCCAAGCTAGGGAAGTCTACGAGCAGTACTTC.

This clonotype was seen at least ten times. The gene calls are TRBV27 and TRBJ2-3, with D perhaps TRBD1 (6 bases). The germline V gene has CDR1 MNHEY and CDR2 SMNVEV (reference sequence). The V end was cut by 6 bases, the J end by 10 bases, with 14 bases between. This CDR3 contains 12 residues. CDR3 bases: TGTGCCAGCAGCACGACAGGAGAGGCGCAGTATTTT. Residues: CASSTTGEAQYF.

V is TRBV2 and J is TRBJ1-1; tentatively, D is TRBD1 (6 bases). Trimming cost V 3 bases and J 1 base, with 12 bases left between them. From germline, CDR1 is SNHLY and CDR2 FYNNEI. This CDR3 comprises 15 residues. This CDR3 reads CASSDLGTPNTEAFF. CDR3 sequence (DNA): TGTGCCAGCAGTGATTTGGGGACACCGAACACTGAAGCTTTCTTT. The variable domain in full, with the rest retrieved from reference TRBV2 and TRBJ1-1, is EPEVTQTPSHQVTQMGQEVILRCVPISNHLYFYWYRQILGQKVEFLVSFYNNEISEKSEIFDDQFSVERPDGSNFTLKIRSTKLEDSAMYFCASSDLGTPNTEAFFGQGTRLTVV.

This clonotype was counted many times. This chain uses TRBV7-9 with TRBJ2-3, with TRBD2 matching over 13 bases. Trimming took 6 bases from V and 6 from J; bases not matched to a gene: 3. Germline values: CDR1 SEHNR, CDR2 FQNEAQ (reference sequence). This CDR3 contains 14 residues. This CDR3 reads CASSGLAGADTQYF. CDR3 nucleotide sequence: TGTGCCAGCAGTGGACTAGCGGGGGCTGATACGCAGTATTTT.

This clonotype was seen repeatedly, ten times or more. A read error may produce the germline difference seen at one junction end. The chain carries TRBV10-3 and TRBJ2-7; TRBD1 matches 8 bases. In germline, CDR1 is ENHRY, CDR2 SYGVKD. CDR3 size: 13 residues. In nucleotides, the CDR3 is TGTGCCGTCAGGGGGCTCGATTCATACGAGCAGTACTTC. Translation: CAVRGLDSYEQYF.

This clonotype was seen many times. The chain joins TRBV10-3 to TRBJ2-3; D might be TRBD2 (6 bases). This CDR3 comprises 16 residues. Germline CDR1 ENHRY, CDR2 SYGVKD. V shed 0 bases and J shed 0 bases, with 10 bases lying between them. CDR3: CAISESPSGSTDTQYF. DNA of the CDR3: TGTGCCATCAGTGAGTCACCCAGCGGGAGCACAGATACGCAGTATTTT.

In its sample, this clonotype was seen many times. The chain employs TRBV12-3 or TRBV12-4 and TRBJ2-3; no firm D call. This CDR3 is built from 16 residues. V was shortened by 5 bases and J by 1 base, with 16 bases between the two germline ends. This CDR3 is CASSPNRMSRTDTQYF. CDR3 nucleotides: TGTGCCAGCAGTCCCAACCGGATGAGCCGCACAGATACGCAGTATTTT.

In its sample, this clonotype was seen a few times. Here the CDR3 DNA reads TGTGCCAGCAGCCAAGGCCTAGCGGGTGTCTACGAGCAGTACTTC. Translation gives CASSQGLAGVYEQYF. The chain is built from TRBV3-1 and TRBJ2-7; 8 nucleotides agree with TRBD2. CDR3 size: 15 residues. Germline CDR1 and CDR2: LGHDT and YNNKEL (reference sequence). The V gene end was trimmed by 1 base and the J gene end by 3 bases; junction bases not matched to a gene: 5.

This rearrangement joins TRBV6-5 to TRBJ2-7, with 10 bases fitting TRBD1. The CDR3 sequence is 15 residues long. The V segment lost 0 bases and the J segment 4 bases; nucleotides outside the gene matches: 3. Germline loops: CDR1 MNHEY, CDR2 SVGAGI. In DNA form, the CDR3 reads TGTGCCAGCAGTTACTCGACAGGGGGCACGTACGAGCAGTACTTC. It yields the protein CASSYSTGGTYEQYF.

This clonotype was seen at least ten times. This chain joins TRBV15 and TRBJ2-2; D remains unclear. Trimming shortened V by 3 bases and J by 0 bases, and 14 bases separated the two germline ends. This CDR3 region has 17 residues. Germline CDR1 LNHNV, CDR2 YYDKDF (reference sequence). This chain's CDR3 is CATSRSPGPPNTGELFF. For the CDR3, the DNA is TGTGCCACCAGCAGGTCCCCCGGGCCTCCGAACACCGGGGAGCTGTTTTTT. Full variable domain (remainder filled in from reference TRBV15 and TRBJ2-2): DAMVIQNPRYQVTQFGKPVTLSCSQTLNHNVMYWYQQKSSQAPKLLFHYYDKDFNNEADTPDNFQSRRPNTSFCFLDIRSPGLGDTAMYLCATSRSPGPPNTGELFFGEGSRLTVL.

This clonotype was seen a handful of times. The rearrangement joins TRBV5-5 to TRBJ2-2, with TRBD2 as a possible D gene (6 bases). Looked up from germline, CDR1 is SGHKS and CDR2 is YYEKEE (reference sequence). The length of the CDR3 is 16 residues. V was trimmed by 3 bases and J by 0 bases, leaving 12 bases between them. The CDR3 DNA reads as TGTGCCAGCAGCTCGGGGGACGGCACGAACACCGGGGAGCTGTTTTTT. Translating it yields CASSSGDGTNTGELFF. The full variable domain, its missing parts supplied by reference TRBV5-5 and TRBJ2-2, is DAGVTQSPTHLIKTRGQQVTLRCSPISGHKSVSWYQQVLGQGPQFIFQYYEKEERGRGNFPDRFSARQFPNYSSELNVNALLLGDSALYLCASSSGDGTNTGELFFGEGSRLTVL.

In its sample, this clonotype was seen many times. CDR3 amino acids: CASTRSWGDTGELFF. In nucleotides, the CDR3 is TGCGCCAGCACAAGATCGTGGGGAGACACCGGGGAGCTGTTTTTT. The chain couples TRBV5-1 to TRBJ2-2; TRBD2 is a possible D gene (5 bases). CDR3 length: 15 residues. Germline V lookup: CDR1 SGHRS, CDR2 YFSETQ. V lost 6 bases, J lost 3 bases, and 15 bases lay in between.

This clonotype was found many times. The rearrangement links TRBV3-1 to TRBJ1-2; no firm D call. From germline, CDR1 is LGHDT and CDR2 YNNKEL (reference sequence). This CDR3 spans 13 amino acids. The V end was cut by 1 base, the J end by 2 bases, with 5 bases between. The CDR3 spells CASSQGSNYGYTF. The CDR3 nucleotides read TGTGCCAGCAGCCAAGGGAGCAACTATGGCTACACCTTC.